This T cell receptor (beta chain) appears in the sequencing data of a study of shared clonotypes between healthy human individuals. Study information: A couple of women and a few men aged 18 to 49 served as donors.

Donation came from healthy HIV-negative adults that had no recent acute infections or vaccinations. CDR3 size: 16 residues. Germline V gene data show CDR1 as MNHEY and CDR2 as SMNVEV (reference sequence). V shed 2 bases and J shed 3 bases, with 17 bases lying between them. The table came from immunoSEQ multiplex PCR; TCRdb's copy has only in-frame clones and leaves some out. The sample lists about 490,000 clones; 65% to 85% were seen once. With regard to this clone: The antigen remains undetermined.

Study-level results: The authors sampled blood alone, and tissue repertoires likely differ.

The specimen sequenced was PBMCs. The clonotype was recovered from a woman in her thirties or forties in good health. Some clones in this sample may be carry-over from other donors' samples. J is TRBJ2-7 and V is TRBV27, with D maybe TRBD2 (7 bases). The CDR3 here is CASSLRGGQAGYEQYF. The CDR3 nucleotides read TGTGCCAGCAGTTTAAGGGGGGGGCAGGCTGGCTACGAGCAGTACTTC.